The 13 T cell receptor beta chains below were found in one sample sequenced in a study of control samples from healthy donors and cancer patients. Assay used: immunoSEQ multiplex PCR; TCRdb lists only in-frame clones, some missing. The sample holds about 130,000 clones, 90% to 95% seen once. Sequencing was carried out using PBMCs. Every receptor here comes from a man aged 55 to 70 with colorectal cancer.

The CDR3 protein is CSASQSGNHNEQFF. CDR3 sequence (DNA): TGCAGTGCTAGTCAGTCGGGAAACCACAATGAGCAGTTCTTC. The gene calls are TRBV20-1 and TRBJ2-1; D perhaps matches TRBD2 (5 bases). CDR3 size: 14 residues. Trimming cost V 3 bases and J 5 bases, with 14 bases left between them. Germline assignment: CDR1 DFQATT and CDR2 SNEGSKA (reference sequence).

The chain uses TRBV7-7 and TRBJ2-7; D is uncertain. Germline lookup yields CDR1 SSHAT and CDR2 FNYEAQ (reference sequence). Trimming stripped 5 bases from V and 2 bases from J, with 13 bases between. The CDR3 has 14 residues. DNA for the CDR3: TGTGCCAGCAGCCAACCGGACGGCACCTACGAGCAGTACTTC. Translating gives CASSQPDGTYEQYF. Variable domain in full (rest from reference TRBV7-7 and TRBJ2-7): GAGVSQSPRYKVTKRGQDVTLRCDPISSHATLYWYQQALGQGPEFLTYFNYEAQPDKSGLPSDRFSAERPEGSISTLTIQRTEQRDSAMYRCASSQPDGTYEQYFGPGTRLTVT.

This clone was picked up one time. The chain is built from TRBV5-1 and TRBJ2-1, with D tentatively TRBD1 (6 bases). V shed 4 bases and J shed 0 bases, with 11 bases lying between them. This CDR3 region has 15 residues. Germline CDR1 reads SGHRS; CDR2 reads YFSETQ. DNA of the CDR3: TGCGCCAGCAGCACGGACAGCTCCTCCTACAATGAGCAGTTCTTC. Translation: CASSTDSSSYNEQFF.

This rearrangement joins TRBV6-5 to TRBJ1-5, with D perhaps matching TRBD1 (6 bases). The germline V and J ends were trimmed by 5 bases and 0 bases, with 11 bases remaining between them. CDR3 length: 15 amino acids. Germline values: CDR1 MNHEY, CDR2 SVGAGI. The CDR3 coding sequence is TGTGCCAGCAGTACAGGGATAGTTAGCAATCAGCCCCAGCATTTT. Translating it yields CASSTGIVSNQPQHF.

The CDR3 nucleotides are TGCGCCAGCAGACCGGGACGGCAGAATGAAAAACTGTTTTTT. This sequence encodes CASRPGRQNEKLFF. The rearrangement joins TRBV5-1 to TRBJ1-4; possibly TRBD1 for D (5 bases). The CDR3 spans 14 residues. The germline V gene has CDR1 SGHRS and CDR2 YFSETQ. V lost 5 bases and J lost 5, with 13 bases in between.

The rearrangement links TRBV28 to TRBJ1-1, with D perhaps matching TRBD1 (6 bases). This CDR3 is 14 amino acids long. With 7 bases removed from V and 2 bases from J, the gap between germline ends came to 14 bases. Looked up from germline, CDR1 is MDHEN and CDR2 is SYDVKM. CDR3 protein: CASNILDSNTEAFF. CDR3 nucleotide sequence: TGTGCCAGCAATATTCTGGACAGTAACACTGAAGCTTTCTTT.

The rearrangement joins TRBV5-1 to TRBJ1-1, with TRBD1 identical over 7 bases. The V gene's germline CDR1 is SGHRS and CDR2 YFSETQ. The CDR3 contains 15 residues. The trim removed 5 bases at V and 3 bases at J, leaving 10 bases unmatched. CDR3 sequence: CASRSRTGPDTEAFF. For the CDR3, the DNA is TGCGCCAGCAGAAGTCGGACAGGCCCTGACACTGAAGCTTTCTTT.

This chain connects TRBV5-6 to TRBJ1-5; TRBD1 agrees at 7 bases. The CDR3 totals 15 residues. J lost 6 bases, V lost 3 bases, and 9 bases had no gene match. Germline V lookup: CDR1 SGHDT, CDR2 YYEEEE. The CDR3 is CASSSSGGIGQPQHF. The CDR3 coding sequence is TGTGCCAGCAGCTCGTCAGGGGGTATAGGTCAGCCCCAGCATTTT.

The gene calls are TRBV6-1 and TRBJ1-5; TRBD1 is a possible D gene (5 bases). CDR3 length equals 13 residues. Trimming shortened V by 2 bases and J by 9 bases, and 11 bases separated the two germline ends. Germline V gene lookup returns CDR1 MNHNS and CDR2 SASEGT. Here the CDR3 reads CASSERGLGPQHF. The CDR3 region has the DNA TGTGCCAGCAGTGAACGGGGACTTGGGCCCCAGCATTTT.

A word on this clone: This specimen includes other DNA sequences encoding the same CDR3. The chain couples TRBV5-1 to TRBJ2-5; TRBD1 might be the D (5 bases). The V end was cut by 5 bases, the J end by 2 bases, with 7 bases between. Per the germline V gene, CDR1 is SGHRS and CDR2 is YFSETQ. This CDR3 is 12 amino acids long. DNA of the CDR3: TGCGCCAGCAGACAGGCGCAAGAGACCCAGTACTTC. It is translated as CASRQAQETQYF.

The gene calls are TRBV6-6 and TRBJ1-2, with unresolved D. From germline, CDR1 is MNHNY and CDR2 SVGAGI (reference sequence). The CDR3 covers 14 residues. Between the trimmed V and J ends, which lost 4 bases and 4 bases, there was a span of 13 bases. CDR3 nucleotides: TGTGCCAGCAGTTCGATCATGGGTGGCTATGGCTACACCTTC. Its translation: CASSSIMGGYGYTF.

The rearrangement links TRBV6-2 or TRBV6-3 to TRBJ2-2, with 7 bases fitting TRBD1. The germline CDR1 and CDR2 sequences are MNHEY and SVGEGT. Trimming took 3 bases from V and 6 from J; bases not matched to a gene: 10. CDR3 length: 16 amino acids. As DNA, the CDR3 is TGTGCCAGCAGTTATTGGACAGGATTTACCTCCGGGGAGCTGTTTTTT. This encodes CASSYWTGFTSGELFF.

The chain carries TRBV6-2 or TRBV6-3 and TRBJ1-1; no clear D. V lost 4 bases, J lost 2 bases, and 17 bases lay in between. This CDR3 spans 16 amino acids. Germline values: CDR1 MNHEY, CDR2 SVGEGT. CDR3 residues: CASSSWDVSRNTEAFF. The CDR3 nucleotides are TGTGCCAGCAGTTCCTGGGATGTGTCTCGAAACACTGAAGCTTTCTTT.